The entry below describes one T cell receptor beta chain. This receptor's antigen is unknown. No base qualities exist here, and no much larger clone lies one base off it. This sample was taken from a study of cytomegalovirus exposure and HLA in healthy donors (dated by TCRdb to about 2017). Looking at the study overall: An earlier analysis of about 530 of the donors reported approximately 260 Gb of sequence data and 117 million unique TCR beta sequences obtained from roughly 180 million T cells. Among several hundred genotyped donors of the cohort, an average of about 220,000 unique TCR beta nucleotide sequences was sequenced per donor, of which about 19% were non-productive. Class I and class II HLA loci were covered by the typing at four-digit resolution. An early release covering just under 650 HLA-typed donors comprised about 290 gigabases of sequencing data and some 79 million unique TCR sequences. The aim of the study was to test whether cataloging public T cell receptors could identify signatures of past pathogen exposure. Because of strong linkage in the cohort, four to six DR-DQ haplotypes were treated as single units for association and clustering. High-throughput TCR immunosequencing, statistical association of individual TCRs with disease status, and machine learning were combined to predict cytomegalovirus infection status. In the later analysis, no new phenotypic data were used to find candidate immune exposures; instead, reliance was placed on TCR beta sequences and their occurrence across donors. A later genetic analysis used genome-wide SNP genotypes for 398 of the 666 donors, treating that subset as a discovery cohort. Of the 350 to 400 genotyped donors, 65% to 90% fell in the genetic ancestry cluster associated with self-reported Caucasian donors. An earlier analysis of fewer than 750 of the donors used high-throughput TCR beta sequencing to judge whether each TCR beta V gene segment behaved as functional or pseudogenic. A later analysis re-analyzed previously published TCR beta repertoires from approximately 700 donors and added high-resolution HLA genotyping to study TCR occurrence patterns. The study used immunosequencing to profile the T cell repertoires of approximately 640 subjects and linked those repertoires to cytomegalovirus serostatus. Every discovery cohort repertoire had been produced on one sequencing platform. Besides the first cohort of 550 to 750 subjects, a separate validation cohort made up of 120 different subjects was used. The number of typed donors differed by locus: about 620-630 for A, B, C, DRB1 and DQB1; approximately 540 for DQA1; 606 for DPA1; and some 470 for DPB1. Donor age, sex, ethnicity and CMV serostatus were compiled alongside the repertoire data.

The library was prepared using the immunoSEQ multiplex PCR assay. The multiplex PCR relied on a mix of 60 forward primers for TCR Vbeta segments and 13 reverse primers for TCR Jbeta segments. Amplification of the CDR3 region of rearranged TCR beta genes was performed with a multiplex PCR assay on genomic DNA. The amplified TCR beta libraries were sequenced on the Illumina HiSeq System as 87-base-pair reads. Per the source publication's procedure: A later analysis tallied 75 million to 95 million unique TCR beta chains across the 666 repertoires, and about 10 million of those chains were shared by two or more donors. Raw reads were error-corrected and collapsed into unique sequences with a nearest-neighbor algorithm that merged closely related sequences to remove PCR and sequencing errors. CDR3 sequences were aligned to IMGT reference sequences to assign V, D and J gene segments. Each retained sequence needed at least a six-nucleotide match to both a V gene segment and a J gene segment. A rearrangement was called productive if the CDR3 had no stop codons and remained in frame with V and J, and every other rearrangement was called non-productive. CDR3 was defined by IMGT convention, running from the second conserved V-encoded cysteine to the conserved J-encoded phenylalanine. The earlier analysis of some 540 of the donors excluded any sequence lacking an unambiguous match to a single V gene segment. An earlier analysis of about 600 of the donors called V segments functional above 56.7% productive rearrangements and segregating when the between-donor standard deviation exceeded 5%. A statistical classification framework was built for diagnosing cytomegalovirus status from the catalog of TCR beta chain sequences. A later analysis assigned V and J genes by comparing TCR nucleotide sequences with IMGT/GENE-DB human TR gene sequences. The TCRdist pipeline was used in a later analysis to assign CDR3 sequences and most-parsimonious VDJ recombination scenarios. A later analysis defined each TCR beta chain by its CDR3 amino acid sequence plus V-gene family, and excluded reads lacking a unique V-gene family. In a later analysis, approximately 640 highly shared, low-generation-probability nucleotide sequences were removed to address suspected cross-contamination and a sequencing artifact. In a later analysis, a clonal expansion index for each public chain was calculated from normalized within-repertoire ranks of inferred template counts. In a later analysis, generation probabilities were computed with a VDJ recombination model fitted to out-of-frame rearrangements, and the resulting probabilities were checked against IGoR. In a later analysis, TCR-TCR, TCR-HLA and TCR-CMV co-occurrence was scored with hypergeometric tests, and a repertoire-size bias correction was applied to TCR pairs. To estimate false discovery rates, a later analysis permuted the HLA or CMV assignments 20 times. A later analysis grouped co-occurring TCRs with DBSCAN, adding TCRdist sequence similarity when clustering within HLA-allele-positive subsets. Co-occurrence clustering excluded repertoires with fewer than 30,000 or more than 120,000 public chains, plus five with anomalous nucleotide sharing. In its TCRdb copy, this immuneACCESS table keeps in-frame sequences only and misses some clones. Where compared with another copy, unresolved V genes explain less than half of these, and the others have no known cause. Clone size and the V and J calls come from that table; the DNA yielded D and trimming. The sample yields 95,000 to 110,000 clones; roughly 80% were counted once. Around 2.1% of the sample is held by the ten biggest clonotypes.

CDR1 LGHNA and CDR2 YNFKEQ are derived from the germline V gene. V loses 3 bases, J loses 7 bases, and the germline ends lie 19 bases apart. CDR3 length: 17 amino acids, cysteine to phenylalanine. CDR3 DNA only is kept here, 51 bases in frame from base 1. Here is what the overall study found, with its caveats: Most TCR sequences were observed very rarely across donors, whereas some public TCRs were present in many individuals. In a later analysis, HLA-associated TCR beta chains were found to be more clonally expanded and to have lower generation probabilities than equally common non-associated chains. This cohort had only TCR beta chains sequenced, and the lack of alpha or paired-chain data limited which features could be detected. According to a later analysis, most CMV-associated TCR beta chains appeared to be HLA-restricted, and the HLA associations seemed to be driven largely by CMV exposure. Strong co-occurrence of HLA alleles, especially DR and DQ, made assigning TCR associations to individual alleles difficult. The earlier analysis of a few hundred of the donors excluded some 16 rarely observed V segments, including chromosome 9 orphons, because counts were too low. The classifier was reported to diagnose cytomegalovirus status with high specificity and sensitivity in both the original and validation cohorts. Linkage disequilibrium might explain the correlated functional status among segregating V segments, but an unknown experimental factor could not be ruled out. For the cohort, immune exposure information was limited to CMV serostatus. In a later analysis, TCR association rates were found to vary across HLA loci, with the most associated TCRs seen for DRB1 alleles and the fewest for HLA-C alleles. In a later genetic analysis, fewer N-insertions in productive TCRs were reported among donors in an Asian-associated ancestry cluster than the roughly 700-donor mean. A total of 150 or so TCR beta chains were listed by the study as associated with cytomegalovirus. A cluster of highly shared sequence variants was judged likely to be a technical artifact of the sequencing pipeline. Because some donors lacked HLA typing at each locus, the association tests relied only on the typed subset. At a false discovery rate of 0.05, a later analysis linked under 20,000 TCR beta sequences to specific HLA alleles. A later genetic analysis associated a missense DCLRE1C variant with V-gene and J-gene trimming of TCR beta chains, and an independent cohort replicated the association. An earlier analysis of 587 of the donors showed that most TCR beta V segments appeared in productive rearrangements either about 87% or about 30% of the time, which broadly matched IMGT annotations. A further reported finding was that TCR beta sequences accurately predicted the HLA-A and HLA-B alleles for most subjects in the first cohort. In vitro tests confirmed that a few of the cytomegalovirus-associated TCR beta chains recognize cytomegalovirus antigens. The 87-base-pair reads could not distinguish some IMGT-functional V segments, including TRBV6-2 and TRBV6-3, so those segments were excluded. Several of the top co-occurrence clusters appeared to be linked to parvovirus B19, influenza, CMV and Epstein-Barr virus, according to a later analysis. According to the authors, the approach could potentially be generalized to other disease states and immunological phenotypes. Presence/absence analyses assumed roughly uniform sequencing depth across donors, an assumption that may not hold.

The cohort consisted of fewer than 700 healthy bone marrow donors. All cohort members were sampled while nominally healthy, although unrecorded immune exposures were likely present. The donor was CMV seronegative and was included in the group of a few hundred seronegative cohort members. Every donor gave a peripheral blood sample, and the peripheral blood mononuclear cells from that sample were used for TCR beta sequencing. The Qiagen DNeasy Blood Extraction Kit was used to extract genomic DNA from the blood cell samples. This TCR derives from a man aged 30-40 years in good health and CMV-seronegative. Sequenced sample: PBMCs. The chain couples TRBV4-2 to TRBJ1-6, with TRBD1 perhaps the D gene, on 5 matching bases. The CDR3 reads CASSQGGGVRVNSPLHF. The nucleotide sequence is TGTGCCAGCAGCCAGGGGGGGGGAGTGCGGGTAAATTCACCCCTCCACTTT.